Listed below are T cell receptor beta chains from one sample, sequenced in a study of cytomegalovirus exposure and HLA in healthy donors. Sequencing was performed with immunoSEQ multiplex PCR; in TCRdb, only in-frame clones are kept and a portion is missing. The sample shows about 120,000 clones, roughly three fifths of them seen only once. Material for sequencing was PBMCs. These receptors all come from a man between 18 and 29 years old in good health and CMV-seronegative. CDR3s include the opening cysteine and the closing phenylalanine or tryptophan. Each record gives: D gene, J gene, clone size, V gene, CDR3 DNA, CDR3 protein. The D gene is left open where the match is weak. Not all rows give a size; the values are once, few, many and, for expanded clones, a class.

>TRBD1|TRBJ1-1|NA|TRBV5-8
TGTGCCAGCAGCTTGGAAGGGGACAGGGCCACTGAAGCTTTCTTT
CASSLEGDRATEAFF
>NA|TRBJ2-7|NA|TRBV5-4
TGTGCCAGCAGCTTTGGGCGGGACGTCTTCTACGAGCAGTACTTC
CASSFGRDVFYEQYF
>NA|TRBJ2-7|NA|TRBV14
TGTGCCAGCAGCTCAGACAAGGCCTACGAGCAGTACTTC
CASSSDKAYEQYF
>TRBD2|TRBJ2-3|NA|TRBV4-1
TGCGCCAGCAGCCAAGATTCGGGGACTAGCTGGGTGGCAGATACGCAGTATTTT
CASSQDSGTSWVADTQYF
>NA|TRBJ2-7|NA|TRBV6-1
TGTGCCGAGGCGGGACTTGATGAGAAGCAGTACTTC
CAEAGLDEKQYF
>TRBD1|TRBJ2-3|NA|TRBV10-3
TGTGCCATCAGTCGGGACAGAAGCACAGATACGCAGTATTTT
CAISRDRSTDTQYF
>TRBD1|TRBJ2-7|once|TRBV9
TGTGCCAGCAGCGTAGAGGACAGGTACGAGCAGTACTTC
CASSVEDRYEQYF
>TRBD1|TRBJ1-1|NA|TRBV10-3
TGTGCCATCAGTGAGGGTCCGCAGGGGGCGGCTGAAGCTTTCTTT
CAISEGPQGAAEAFF
>NA|TRBJ1-3|NA|TRBV5-1
TGCGCCAGCAGCTCCGACAGGAGAGGAAACACCATATATTTT
CASSSDRRGNTIYF
>TRBD1|TRBJ1-4|once|TRBV28
TGTGCCAGCAGTCCCCAGGGGGCTTCTGAAAAACTGTTTTTT
CASSPQGASEKLFF
>TRBD2|TRBJ2-1|NA|TRBV7-9
TGTGCCAGCAGCTTACCCGGGACTAGCGGGAGAAATGAGCAGTTCTTC
CASSLPGTSGRNEQFF
>TRBD1|TRBJ2-1|NA|TRBV7-9
TGTGCCAGCAGCCGGGACAGAAGGCAGTTCTTC
CASSRDRRQFF
>NA|TRBJ1-2|NA|TRBV5-1
TGCGCCAGCAGCCCCGGACGGACAGTTCTCCTCTATGGCTACACCTTC
CASSPGRTVLLYGYTF
>TRBD1|TRBJ1-1|once|TRBV7-3
TGTGCCAGCAGCTTAGTTCCAGGGGGCAGGACTGAAGCTTTCTTT
CASSLVPGGRTEAFF
>TRBD1|TRBJ1-2|NA|TRBV9
TGTGCCAGCAGCCCCATCCGACAGGGTAGGCACCAAGGCTACACCTTC
CASSPIRQGRHQGYTF
>NA|TRBJ2-5|NA|TRBV6-1
TGTGCCAGCACCAGCTCGGGGGGCCGGGAGACCCAGTACTTC
CASTSSGGRETQYF
>NA|TRBJ2-5|NA|TRBV21-1
TGTGCCAGCAGCAAAGCCCCTCGGGAGGCAGGGTTAGGAGGAGAGACCCAGTACTTC
CASSKAPREAGLGGETQYF
>NA|TRBJ1-3|once|TRBV28
TGTGCCAGCAGTTTACTAGGGGATACCTCTGGAAACACCATATATTTT
CASSLLGDTSGNTIYF
>NA|TRBJ2-2|NA|TRBV28
TGTGCCAGCAGTCCTCCCGGGACACCTAAAACCGGGGAGCTGTTTTTT
CASSPPGTPKTGELFF
>NA|TRBJ2-2|few|TRBV7-3
TGTGCCAGCAGCTTACAAGGAGGAATCCCCGGGGAGCTGTTTTTT
CASSLQGGIPGELFF
>NA|TRBJ1-6|NA|TRBV30
TGTGCCTGGAAGGCACAGGGCAACCTTTATAATTCACCCCTCCACTTT
CAWKAQGNLYNSPLHF
>TRBD1|TRBJ1-5|few|TRBV6-1
TGTGCCAGCTGGGCCTGGGACAGGGGGCATCAGCCCCAGCATTTT
CASWAWDRGHQPQHF
>NA|TRBJ2-3|NA|TRBV29-1
TGCAGCGACGGACGCGGCGGACAGAAGAGCACAGATACGCAGTATTTT
CSDGRGGQKSTDTQYF
>NA|TRBJ1-1|NA|TRBV19
TGTGCCAGTATCGACAGAATGAACACTGAAGCTTTCTTT
CASIDRMNTEAFF
>NA|TRBJ1-4|NA|TRBV2
TGTGCCAGCAGTGTAAGGGGAAGGGATGAAAAACTGTTTTTT
CASSVRGRDEKLFF
>TRBD2|TRBJ2-3|few|TRBV5-4
TGTGCCAGCAGCCCAGGGACTAGCGGGAGGGGAGCAGATACGCAGTATTTT
CASSPGTSGRGADTQYF
>NA|TRBJ2-3|NA|TRBV7-7
TGTGCCAGCAGCTTAGTGACAGGATCAGATACGCAGTATTTT
CASSLVTGSDTQYF
>NA|TRBJ2-1|NA|TRBV27
TGTGCCAGCAGTTTCCTAGCAACTACCTACAATGAGCAGTTCTTC
CASSFLATTYNEQFF
>NA|TRBJ2-4|NA|TRBV6-5
TGTGCCAGCAGGGAGGGTTCCGGGCTCATTCAGTACTTC
CASREGSGLIQYF